The rows below give T cell receptor beta chains drawn from one sample of a study of vaccination effects on CD4 cells after COVID-19. Using immunoSEQ multiplex PCR, the repertoire was profiled, and TCRdb retains in-frame clones only, with some absent. In the table there are 55,000 to 70,000 clones, 81% of which are singletons. Their antigens remain unidentified. The starting material was CD4+ T cells from PBMCs cultured with HCoV-229E spike peptides, obtained before COVID-19 vaccination. These receptors all come from a human donor who received a COVID-19 vaccine. Each CDR3 is given with its conserved first and last residue. A D gene is named only where the DNA matches it firmly. Expanded clones get a size class; other rows say once, few or many, or leave the size out.

abundance	j_gene	v_gene	d_gene	CDR3aa	CDR3nt
-	TRBJ1-3	TRBV5-6	-	CASSLYTSSGNTIYF	TGTGCCAGCAGCTTGTACACAAGCTCTGGAAACACCATATATTTT
-	TRBJ2-5	TRBV9	TRBD1	CASSQRGQGAETQYF	TGTGCCAGCAGCCAAAGGGGACAGGGGGCGGAGACCCAGTACTTC
-	TRBJ2-1	TRBV5-8	-	CASSRFGGSYNEQFF	TGTGCCAGCAGTCGTTTCGGAGGCTCCTACAATGAGCAGTTCTTC
once	TRBJ2-1	TRBV24-1	TRBD1	CATSDPTGLHNEQFF	TGTGCCACCAGTGATCCGACAGGGCTTCACAATGAGCAGTTCTTC
-	TRBJ1-4	TRBV7-2	-	CASSLMGNSEKLFF	TGTGCCAGCAGCTTAATGGGGAATAGCGAAAAACTGTTTTTT
-	TRBJ2-1	TRBV2	TRBD1	CASRRGGASYNEQFF	TGTGCCAGCAGAAGAGGGGGCGCTTCCTACAATGAGCAGTTCTTC
-	TRBJ2-3	TRBV10-3	-	CAISAPGQGPDTQYF	TGTGCCATCAGTGCACCGGGACAAGGCCCAGATACGCAGTATTTT
-	TRBJ2-6	TRBV6-5	-	CASSLPGANVLTF	TGTGCCAGCAGTTTACCTGGGGCCAACGTCCTGACTTTC
-	TRBJ2-1	TRBV11-3	-	CASSPVGPFGVYNEQFF	TGTGCCAGCAGCCCAGTTGGTCCATTTGGCGTGTACAATGAGCAGTTCTTC
-	TRBJ2-1	TRBV6-5	-	CASRAWGGKDEQFF	TGTGCCAGCAGGGCCTGGGGGGGCAAGGATGAGCAGTTCTTC
-	TRBJ1-1	TRBV2	-	CASHGTGSEAFF	TGTGCCAGCCATGGAACAGGGTCTGAAGCTTTCTTT
-	TRBJ2-5	TRBV6-2/TRBV6-3	-	CASSKGGAQETQYF	TGTGCCAGCAGTAAAGGGGGGGCCCAAGAGACCCAGTACTTC
-	TRBJ2-5	TRBV3-1/TRBV3-2	TRBD1	CASSQDRETQYF	TGTGCCAGCAGCCAGGACAGGGAGACCCAGTACTTC
-	TRBJ2-5	TRBV5-1	-	CASSLFGGSAQYF	TGCGCCAGCAGCTTGTTTGGCGGCAGCGCCCAGTACTTC
-	TRBJ1-4	TRBV28	-	CASRPGTVPLEKLFF	TGTGCCAGCCGCCCCGGGACGGTCCCCCTCGAAAAACTGTTTTTT
-	TRBJ1-4	TRBV5-1	-	CASSLGRGTNEKLFF	TGCGCCAGCAGCTTGGGTCGGGGAACTAATGAAAAACTGTTTTTT
-	TRBJ2-2	TRBV5-1	-	CASSLRLGQGNTGELFF	TGCGCCAGCAGCCTTCGTCTTGGGCAGGGAAACACCGGGGAGCTGTTTTTT
-	TRBJ1-4	TRBV27	-	CASSSATNEKLFF	TGTGCCAGCAGTTCTGCAACTAATGAAAAACTGTTTTTT
-	TRBJ1-2	TRBV24-1	-	CATSVGTGYTF	TGTGCCACCAGTGTGGGGACGGGCTACACCTTC
-	TRBJ1-6	TRBV18	TRBD1	CASSPTGTGSTPLHF	TGTGCCAGCTCACCAACCGGGACAGGGTCAACACCCCTCCACTTT
-	TRBJ1-5	TRBV25-1	TRBD1	CASSEDRLNQPQHF	TGTGCCAGCAGTGAGGACAGGCTCAATCAGCCCCAGCATTTT
-	TRBJ1-1	TRBV12-3/TRBV12-4	-	CASSFGGGFEAFF	TGTGCCAGCAGTTTTGGGGGCGGGTTCGAAGCTTTCTTT
once	TRBJ1-4	TRBV11-2	TRBD1	CASSLRDSDEKLFF	TGTGCCAGCAGCTTACGGGACAGTGATGAAAAACTGTTTTTT
once	TRBJ2-2	TRBV24-1	-	CATSEPPGLGNTGELFF	TGTGCCACCAGTGAGCCTCCGGGACTCGGGAACACCGGGGAGCTGTTTTTT
few	TRBJ1-2	TRBV12-3/TRBV12-4	-	CASSFSSYGYTF	TGTGCCAGCAGTTTCTCGTCCTATGGCTACACCTTC
-	TRBJ1-5	TRBV18	-	CASSPEHNQPQHF	TGTGCCAGCTCACCGGAACACAATCAGCCCCAGCATTTT
-	TRBJ1-6	TRBV6-4	-	CASRDRSSYNSPLHF	TGTGCCAGCAGGGACAGAAGCTCCTATAATTCACCCCTCCACTTT
-	TRBJ2-2	TRBV5-1	TRBD1	CASSSLGQGATGELFF	TGCGCCAGCAGCTCGTTAGGACAGGGGGCGACCGGGGAGCTGTTTTTT
-	TRBJ2-1	TRBV27	TRBD1	CASSPDRGGNEQFF	TGTGCCAGCAGTCCGGACAGGGGTGGGAATGAGCAGTTCTTC
-	TRBJ2-3	TRBV27	TRBD1	CASSLNRGATDTQYF	TGTGCCAGCAGTCTCAACAGGGGGGCAACAGATACGCAGTATTTT
-	TRBJ2-5	TRBV10-1	-	CASEPKYQETQYF	TGCGCCAGCGAACCCAAGTACCAAGAGACCCAGTACTTC
-	TRBJ1-2	TRBV7-2	-	CASSPRSAPNYGYTF	TGTGCCAGCAGCCCAAGATCGGCACCTAACTATGGCTACACCTTC
-	TRBJ1-5	TRBV2	-	CASSPGGSLSNQPQHF	TGTGCCAGCAGTCCCGGGGGCAGTCTCAGCAATCAGCCCCAGCATTTT
-	TRBJ2-5	TRBV4-1	TRBD1	CASSLGPGTGGETQYF	TGCGCCAGCAGCCTTGGCCCCGGGACAGGGGGAGAGACCCAGTACTTC
-	TRBJ2-5	TRBV4-1	-	CASSYGQTDYQETQYF	TGCGCCAGCAGCTACGGACAGACTGATTACCAAGAGACCCAGTACTTC
once	TRBJ1-4	TRBV6-5	-	CASRQGADEKRIF	TGTGCCAGCAGGCAGGGAGCCGACGAAAAACGGATTTTT
-	TRBJ1-1	TRBV7-3	-	CASSLSGGNTEAFF	TGTGCCAGCAGCTTATCGGGGGGGAACACTGAAGCTTTCTTT